A single sample gave rise to the 2 T cell receptor beta chains below, sequenced in a study of blood T cell repertoires in COVID-19. This table comes from immunoSEQ multiplex PCR, and its TCRdb copy is limited to in-frame clones, with some not included. The table records hundreds of thousands of clones, around 80% of them present only once. Material for sequencing was peripheral blood. These receptors were collected from a woman between 50 and 59 years old with acute or convalescent COVID-19.

This clone has only a few counts. The chain combines TRBV5-1 with TRBJ2-3; the D is unclear. The germline gives CDR1 SGHRS, CDR2 YFSETQ. Trimming cost V 0 bases and J 0 bases, with 5 bases left between them. The CDR3 totals 14 residues. CDR3 loop: CASSLAQSTDTQYF. The CDR3 DNA reads TGCGCCAGCAGCTTGGCCCAAAGCACAGATACGCAGTATTTT. The full variable domain, in which reference TRBV5-1 and TRBJ2-3 provide the parts outside the CDR3, is KAGVTQTPRYLIKTRGQQVTLSCSPISGHRSVSWYQQTPGQGLQFLFEYFSETQRNKGNFPGRFSGRQFSNSRSEMNVSTLELGDSALYLCASSLAQSTDTQYFGPGTRLTVL.

The chain carries TRBV6-5 and TRBJ1-6; 11 bases line up with TRBD1. Germline-derived CDR1 and CDR2 are MNHEY and SVGAGI. The CDR3 totals 14 residues. V shed 6 bases, J shed 10 bases, and the junction held 5 bases outside the gene matches. The CDR3 DNA follows: TGTGCCAGCAGCCTGGACAGGGGGCTATCACCCCTCCACTTT. Its translation: CASSLDRGLSPLHF.